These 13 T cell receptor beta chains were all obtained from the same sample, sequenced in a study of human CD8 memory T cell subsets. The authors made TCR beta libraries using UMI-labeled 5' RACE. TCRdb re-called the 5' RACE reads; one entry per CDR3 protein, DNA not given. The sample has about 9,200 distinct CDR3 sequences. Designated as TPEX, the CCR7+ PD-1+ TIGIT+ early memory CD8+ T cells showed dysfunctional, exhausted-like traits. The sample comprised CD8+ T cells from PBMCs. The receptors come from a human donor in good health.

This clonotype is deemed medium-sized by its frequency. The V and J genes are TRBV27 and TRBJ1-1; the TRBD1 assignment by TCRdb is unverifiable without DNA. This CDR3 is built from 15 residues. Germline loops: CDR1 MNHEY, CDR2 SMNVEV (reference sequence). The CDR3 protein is CASSPIQGKIGEAFF.

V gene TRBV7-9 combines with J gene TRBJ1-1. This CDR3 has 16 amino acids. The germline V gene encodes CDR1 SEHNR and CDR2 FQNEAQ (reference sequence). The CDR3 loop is CASSFLHNTENTEAFF.

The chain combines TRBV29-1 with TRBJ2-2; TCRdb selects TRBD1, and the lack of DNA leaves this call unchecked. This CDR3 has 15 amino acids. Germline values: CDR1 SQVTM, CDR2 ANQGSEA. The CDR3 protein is CSVEDRRQGTGELFF.

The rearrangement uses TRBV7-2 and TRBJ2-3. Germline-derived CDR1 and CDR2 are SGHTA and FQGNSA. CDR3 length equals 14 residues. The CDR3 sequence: CASSLTRFRDTQYF.

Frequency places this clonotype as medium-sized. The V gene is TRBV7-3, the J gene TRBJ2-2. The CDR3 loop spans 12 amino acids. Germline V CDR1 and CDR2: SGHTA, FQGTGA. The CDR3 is CASSLSGGELFF. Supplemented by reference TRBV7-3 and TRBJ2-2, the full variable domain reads GAGVSQTPSNKVTEKGKYVELRCDPISGHTALYWYRQSLGQGPEFLIYFQGTGAADDSGLPNDRFFAVRPEGSVSTLKIQRTERGDSAVYLCASSLSGGELFFGEGSRLTVL.

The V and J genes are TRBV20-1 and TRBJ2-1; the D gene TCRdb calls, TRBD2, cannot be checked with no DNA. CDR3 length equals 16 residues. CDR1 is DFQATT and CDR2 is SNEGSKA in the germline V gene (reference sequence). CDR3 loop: CSARDPTSGVYNEQFF.

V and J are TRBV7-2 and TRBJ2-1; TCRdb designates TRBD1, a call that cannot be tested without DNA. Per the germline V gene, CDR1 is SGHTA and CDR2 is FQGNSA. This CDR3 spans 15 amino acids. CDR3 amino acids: CASSSRSTGYNEQFF.

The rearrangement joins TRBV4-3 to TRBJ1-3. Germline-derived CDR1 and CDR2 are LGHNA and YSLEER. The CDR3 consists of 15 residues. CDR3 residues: CASSQNSYSGNTIYF.

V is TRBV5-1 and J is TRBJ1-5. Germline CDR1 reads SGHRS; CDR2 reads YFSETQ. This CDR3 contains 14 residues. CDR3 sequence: CASSPDYSNQPQHF.

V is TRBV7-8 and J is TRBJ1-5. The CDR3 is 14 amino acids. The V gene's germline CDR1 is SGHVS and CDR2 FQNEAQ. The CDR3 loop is CASSDVGGDQPQHF.

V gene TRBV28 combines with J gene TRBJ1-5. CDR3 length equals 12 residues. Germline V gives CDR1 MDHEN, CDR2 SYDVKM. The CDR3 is CASSTRGQPQHF.

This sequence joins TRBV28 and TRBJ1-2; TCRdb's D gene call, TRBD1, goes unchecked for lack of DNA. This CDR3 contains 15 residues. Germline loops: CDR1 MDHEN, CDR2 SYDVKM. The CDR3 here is CASSMARGQGDGYTF.

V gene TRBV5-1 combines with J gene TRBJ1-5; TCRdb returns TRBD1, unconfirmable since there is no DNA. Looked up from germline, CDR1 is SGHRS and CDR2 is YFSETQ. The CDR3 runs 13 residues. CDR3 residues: CASSPGTGQPQHF.